This entry lists 10 T cell receptor beta chains sequenced from one sample in a study of liver allograft versus peripheral blood T cells. Study summary: Comparisons were made between T cell receptor repertoires found in transplanted livers and those circulating in recipients' peripheral blood.

TCRdb ran MiXCR on the reads and lists one entry per CDR3 protein. The sample contains more than 10,000 distinct CDR3 sequences, approximately 17% of which appear only once. The receptor set was obtained from a human patient who had a liver transplant. The T cells may partly be graft donor cells.

This clonotype is labeled as medium-sized (0.01 to 0.1%). The V call is TRBV29-1, the J call TRBJ1-1; 9 bases line up with TRBD1. The CDR3 consists of 16 residues. Germline values: CDR1 SQVTM, CDR2 ANQGSEA. The V segment lost 4 bases and the J segment 4 bases; nucleotides outside the gene matches: 13. The CDR3 nucleotides are TGCAGCGTTGTTGGTACACCGGACAGGGGAAGCACTGAAGCTTTCTTT. Encoded protein: CSVVGTPDRGSTEAFF.

This clonotype is medium-sized. CDR3 amino acids: CASSLSFSPGQGNSPLHF. For the CDR3, the DNA is TGTGCCAGCAGCTTATCTTTCTCTCCGGGACAGGGGAATTCACCCCTCCACTTT. This chain joins TRBV7-2 and TRBJ1-6, with TRBD1 matching 10 bases. Germline CDR1 is SGHTA and CDR2 is FQGNSA. This CDR3 spans 18 amino acids. Unmatched junction bases numbered 11, after V lost 2 bases and J lost 7 bases.

The chain employs TRBV7-9 and TRBJ1-2, with D hard to call. The CDR3 spans 14 residues. Germline assignment: CDR1 SEHNR and CDR2 FQNEAQ (reference sequence). With 6 bases removed from V and 2 bases from J, the gap between germline ends came to 13 bases. The CDR3 reads CASSIKEVNYGYTF. The CDR3 nucleotides are TGTGCCAGCAGTATAAAGGAAGTGAACTATGGCTACACCTTC.

The V call is TRBV5-5, the J call TRBJ1-2; 7 bases line up with TRBD1. Per the germline V gene, CDR1 is SGHKS and CDR2 is YYEKEE (reference sequence). The CDR3 totals 14 residues. V lost 6 bases to trimming and J lost 7 bases; unmatched junction nucleotides: 12. CDR3 sequence reads: CASTSLQGPGGYTF. CDR3 sequence (DNA): TGTGCCAGCACCAGCCTACAGGGGCCTGGTGGCTACACCTTC.

This clonotype is termed medium-sized. This chain joins TRBV19 and TRBJ2-5; 13 bases are shared with TRBD2. Losses at the gene ends were 9 bases for V and 5 bases for J; bases not matched to a gene: 9. The CDR3 is 15 amino acids. CDR1 and CDR2 from the germline V gene are LNHDA and SQIVND (reference sequence). CDR3 protein: CASLPTSGRPETQYF. CDR3 nucleotide sequence: TGTGCCAGCCTCCCGACTAGCGGGAGGCCGGAGACCCAGTACTTC.

Judged by abundance, this clonotype is medium-sized. This chain uses TRBV10-3 with TRBJ2-5, with 9 bases aligning to TRBD1. The V gene's germline CDR1 is ENHRY and CDR2 SYGVKD. Germline trimming cut 2 bases from V and 1 base from J; bases unmatched to any gene: 2. The CDR3 is made up of 15 amino acids. The CDR3 sequence is CAISEGTGTQETQYF. Written as DNA, the CDR3 is TGTGCCATCAGTGAGGGGACAGGGACCCAAGAGACCCAGTACTTC.

In its sample, this clonotype is medium-sized (0.01 to 0.1%). This rearrangement joins TRBV6-6 to TRBJ2-7; 9 bases are a match to TRBD2. The CDR3 is 14 residues long. Trimming cost V 6 bases and J 5 bases; bases outside gene matches: 8. Germline V gene sequence: CDR1 MNHNY, CDR2 SVGAGI (reference sequence). CDR3 nucleotides: TGTGCCAGCAGCCCTGGACTAGCGAAGCACGAGCAGTACTTC. Amino acid sequence: CASSPGLAKHEQYF.

This clonotype showed up just a few times. Because it lacks the conserved phenylalanine or tryptophan at the end, this CDR3 is likely a read error. The chain links TRBV24-1 to TRBJ2-1; 14 nucleotides align to TRBD2. CDR1 is KGHDR, CDR2 SFDVKD, per germline. The V gene end was trimmed by 4 bases and the J gene end by 7 bases; junction bases not matched to a gene: 5. This CDR3 contains 16 residues. The CDR3, as DNA: TGTGCCACCAGTGAGCGGACTAGCGGGGGGTATAATGAGCAGTTCCTC. Translated, it gives CATSERTSGGYNEQFL.

This clonotype was recorded a few times. V usage is TRBV28 and J usage is TRBJ2-7, with 7 bases aligning to TRBD2. CDR3 length equals 14 residues. CDR1 and CDR2 (germline): MDHEN, SYDVKM. Trimming took 8 bases from V and 5 from J; bases not matched to a gene: 12. CDR3 in DNA: TGTGCCAGCGGGGACGGCGGGAGACGGAACGAGCAGTACTTC. Translated: CASGDGGRRNEQYF.

This clonotype was counted between two and nine times. This chain links TRBV7-9 with TRBJ1-2; 7 bases are shared with TRBD1. Unmatched junction bases numbered 5, after V lost 4 bases and J lost 3 bases. This CDR3 spans 14 amino acids. Looked up from germline, CDR1 is SEHNR and CDR2 is FQNEAQ (reference sequence). The CDR3: CASSSPQGDYGYTF. The CDR3 DNA is TGTGCCAGCAGCTCACCCCAGGGGGACTATGGCTACACCTTC.